Listed below are T cell receptor beta chains from one sample, sequenced in a study of CD8 T cells in ankylosing spondylitis. TCRdb called the 5' RACE reads again in MiXCR, with one record for every CDR3 protein. The table has around 890,000 distinct CDR3 sequences, approximately 12% seen once. The material sequenced was blood, either unsorted or a sorted T cell fraction (not recorded which). The receptors derive from a male donor with ankylosing spondylitis. Each CDR3 is given without its conserved first and last residue.

v_gene: TRBV5-1
j_gene: TRBJ2-1
len: 12
CDR3aa: ASSRGGDGNEQF

v_gene: TRBV5-1
j_gene: TRBJ2-5
len: 12
CDR3aa: ASSPGTGIETQY

v_gene: TRBV7-2
j_gene: TRBJ2-1
len: 10
CDR3aa: ASSAFDNEQF

v_gene: TRBV10-2
j_gene: TRBJ1-1
len: 12
CDR3aa: ASSGTGGYTEAF

v_gene: TRBV9
j_gene: TRBJ2-5
len: 13
CDR3aa: ASSAGTSGRETQY

v_gene: TRBV24-1
j_gene: TRBJ2-5
len: 11
CDR3aa: ATRGQRQETQY

v_gene: TRBV10-3
j_gene: TRBJ2-1
len: 13
CDR3aa: AISDPQRGANEQF

v_gene: TRBV12-3/TRBV12-4
j_gene: TRBJ2-7
len: 12
CDR3aa: ASRRGQAAYEQY

v_gene: TRBV4-3
j_gene: TRBJ1-3
len: 13
CDR3aa: ASSQDGTKRDTIY

v_gene: TRBV12-3/TRBV12-4
j_gene: TRBJ1-1
len: 13
CDR3aa: ASSPLANPGSEAF

v_gene: TRBV10-3
j_gene: TRBJ2-1
len: 14
CDR3aa: AIRPGAGASYNEQI

v_gene: TRBV19
j_gene: TRBJ2-1
len: 12
CDR3aa: ASSIAGVYNEQF

v_gene: TRBV5-1
j_gene: TRBJ2-3
len: 13
CDR3aa: ASATPGGATDTQY

v_gene: TRBV4-3
j_gene: TRBJ2-2
len: 12
CDR3aa: ASSRALNTGELF

v_gene: TRBV7-2
j_gene: TRBJ1-5
len: 11
CDR3aa: ASSPTFNQPQH

v_gene: TRBV20-1
j_gene: TRBJ1-5
len: 9
CDR3aa: SARFGRSQH

v_gene: TRBV7-2
j_gene: TRBJ1-6
len: 13
CDR3aa: ASSSYWNYNSPLH

v_gene: TRBV11-2
j_gene: TRBJ2-3
len: 14
CDR3aa: ASSLGLAGGEDTQY

v_gene: TRBV7-8
j_gene: TRBJ1-5
len: 13
CDR3aa: ASSLGDRANQPQH

v_gene: TRBV20-1
j_gene: TRBJ2-5
len: 13
CDR3aa: SARIAGGYQETQY

v_gene: TRBV5-6
j_gene: TRBJ1-5
len: 12
CDR3aa: ASSLGLGEQPQH

v_gene: TRBV12-3/TRBV12-4
j_gene: TRBJ1-2
len: 13
CDR3aa: ASRGGVGPLKGYT

v_gene: TRBV5-1
j_gene: TRBJ2-3
len: 11
CDR3aa: ASRLGVADTQY

v_gene: TRBV2
j_gene: TRBJ1-2
len: 12
CDR3aa: ASAPGRGDYGYT

v_gene: TRBV20-1
j_gene: TRBJ2-3
len: 12
CDR3aa: SARDGFFTDTQY

v_gene: TRBV2
j_gene: TRBJ2-5
len: 14
CDR3aa: ASSGRGGEIQETQY